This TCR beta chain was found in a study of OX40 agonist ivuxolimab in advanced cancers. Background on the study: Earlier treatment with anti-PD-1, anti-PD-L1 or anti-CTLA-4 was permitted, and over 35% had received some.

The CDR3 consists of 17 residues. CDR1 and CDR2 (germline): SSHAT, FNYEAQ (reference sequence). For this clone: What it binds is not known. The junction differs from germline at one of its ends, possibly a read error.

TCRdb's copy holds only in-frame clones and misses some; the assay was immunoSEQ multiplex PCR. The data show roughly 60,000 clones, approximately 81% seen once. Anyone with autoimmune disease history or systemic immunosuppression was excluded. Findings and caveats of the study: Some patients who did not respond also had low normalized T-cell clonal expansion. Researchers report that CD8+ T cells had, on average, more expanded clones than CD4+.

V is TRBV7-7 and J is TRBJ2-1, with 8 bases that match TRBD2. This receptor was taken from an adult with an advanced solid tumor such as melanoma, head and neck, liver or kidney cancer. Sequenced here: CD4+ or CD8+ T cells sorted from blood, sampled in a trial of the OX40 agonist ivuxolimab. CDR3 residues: CASSLPSSERGNNEQFF. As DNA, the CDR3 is TGTGCTAGCAGCTTACCATCATCGGAGCGGGGGAACAATGAGCAGTTCTTC.